This T cell receptor beta chain was found in a study of T cells expressing NK-cell markers. Study details: Sorted CD3+CD56-NKG2C+, CD3+CD56+NKG2C- and CD3+CD56+NKG2C+ T cells were the source of the TCR beta repertoires. With respect to HCMV, seven of the eight sequenced donors were seropositive, and one was seronegative.

About this clonotype: Its antigen remains unknown.

The CDR3 spans 16 residues. Germline V CDR1 and CDR2: MNHEY, SVGEGT. TCRdb reworked the 5' RACE reads into one entry per CDR3 protein, no DNA. The sample features roughly 420,000 distinct CDR3 sequences, with approximately 7% in its top ten. General study results and limits: Several donors' CD3+CD56-NKG2C+ cells were dominated by the same clonotypes.

V gene TRBV6-2 or TRBV6-3 combines with J gene TRBJ2-3; without DNA, the TCRdb call of TRBD1 cannot be checked. The sample was blood T cells: a sorted CD56 or NKG2C T cell subset, CD4+ or CD8+ T cells, or bulk PBMC T cells (not recorded which). The receptor was derived from a woman between 18 and 69 years old in good health. CDR3 sequence: CASSPGRGIATDTQYF.